This T cell receptor beta chain was profiled in a study of OX40 agonist ivuxolimab in advanced cancers. General study results and limits: At 0.1 to 3.0 mg/kg and by week 6, CD4+ and CD8+ T cells in the blood had expanded clonally.

Remarks on this clone: No antigen is known for it.

The CDR3 consists of 15 residues. The ends lost 4 bases at V and 1 base at J; junction bases unmatched: 7. CDR1 MNHEY and CDR2 SMNVEV come from the germline V gene (reference sequence). TCRdb's table, derived via immunoSEQ multiplex PCR, lists solely in-frame clones and lacks some. The sample shows about 45,000 clones, roughly 90% of them seen only once. This clonotype originated in an adult with an advanced solid tumor such as melanoma, head and neck, liver or kidney cancer. Here the sequenced sample was CD4+ or CD8+ T cells sorted from blood, taken in a trial of the OX40 agonist ivuxolimab. The V and J genes are TRBV27 and TRBJ2-7, with 7 bases that match TRBD1. The CDR3 region has the DNA TGTGCCAGCAGTTCTCTAACAGGGGCGTCCTACGAGCAGTACTTC. Its protein product is CASSSLTGASYEQYF.